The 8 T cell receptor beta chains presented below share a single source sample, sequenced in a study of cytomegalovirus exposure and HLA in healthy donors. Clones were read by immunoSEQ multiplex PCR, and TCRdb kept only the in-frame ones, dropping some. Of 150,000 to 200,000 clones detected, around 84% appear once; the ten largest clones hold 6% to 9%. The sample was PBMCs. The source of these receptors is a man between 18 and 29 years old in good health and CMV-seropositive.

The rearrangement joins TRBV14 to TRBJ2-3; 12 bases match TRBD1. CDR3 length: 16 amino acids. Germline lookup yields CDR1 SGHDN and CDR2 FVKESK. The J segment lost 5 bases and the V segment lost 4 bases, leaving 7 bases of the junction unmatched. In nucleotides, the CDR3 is TGTGCCAGCAGCCCGCCGGGACAGGGGGCTTTAGATACGCAGTATTTT. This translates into CASSPPGQGALDTQYF.

The CDR3 DNA reads as TGCGCCAGCAGCCAAGACAGGGCTGAGCAGTTCTTC. Protein product: CASSQDRAEQFF. This rearrangement joins TRBV4-1 to TRBJ2-1; D is perhaps TRBD1 (5 bases). Germline assignment: CDR1 MGHRA and CDR2 YSYEKL. Trimming shortened V by 0 bases and J by 9 bases, and 6 bases separated the two germline ends. The CDR3 is made up of 12 amino acids.

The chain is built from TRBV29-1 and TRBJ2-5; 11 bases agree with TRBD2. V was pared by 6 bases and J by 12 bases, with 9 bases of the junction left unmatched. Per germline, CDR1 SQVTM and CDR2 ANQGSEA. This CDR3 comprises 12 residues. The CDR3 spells CSVGLTSGREYF. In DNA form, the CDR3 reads TGCAGCGTGGGCTTAACTAGCGGGAGAGAGTACTTC.

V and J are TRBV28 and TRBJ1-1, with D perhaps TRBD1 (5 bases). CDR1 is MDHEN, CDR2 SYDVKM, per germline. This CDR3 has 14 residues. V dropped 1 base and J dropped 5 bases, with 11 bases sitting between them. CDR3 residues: CASSLSRAWTEAFF. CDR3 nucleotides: TGTGCCAGCAGTTTATCCAGGGCGTGGACTGAAGCTTTCTTT.

The CDR3 DNA reads as TGTGCCTGCCTTTACAGGCTGTTCACCGGGGAGCTGTTTTTT. This codes for CACLYRLFTGELFF. The genes are TRBV30 and TRBJ2-2, with D maybe TRBD1 (5 bases). This CDR3 region has 14 residues. Per the germline V gene, CDR1 is GTSNPN and CDR2 is SVGIG (reference sequence). Trimming stripped 6 bases from V and 4 bases from J, with 15 bases between.

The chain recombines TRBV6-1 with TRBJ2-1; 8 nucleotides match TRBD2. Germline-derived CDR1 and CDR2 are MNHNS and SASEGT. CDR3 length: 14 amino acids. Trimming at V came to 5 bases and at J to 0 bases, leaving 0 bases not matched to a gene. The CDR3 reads CASSLAGSYNEQFF. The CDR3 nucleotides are TGTGCCAGCAGTCTAGCGGGCTCCTACAATGAGCAGTTCTTC.

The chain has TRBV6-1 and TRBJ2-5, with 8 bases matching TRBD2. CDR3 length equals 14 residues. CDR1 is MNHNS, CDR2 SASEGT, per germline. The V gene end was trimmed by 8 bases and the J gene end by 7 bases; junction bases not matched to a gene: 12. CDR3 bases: TGTGCCAGCTTCTTGACTAGCGAGAAAGGGACCCAGTACTTC. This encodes CASFLTSEKGTQYF.

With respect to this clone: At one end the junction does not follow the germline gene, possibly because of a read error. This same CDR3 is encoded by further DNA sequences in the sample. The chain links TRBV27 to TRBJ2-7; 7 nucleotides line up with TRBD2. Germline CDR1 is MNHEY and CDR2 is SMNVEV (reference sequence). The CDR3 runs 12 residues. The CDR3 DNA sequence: TGCGCCTCGGGGAGCGGGGACTACGAGCAGTACTTC. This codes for CASGSGDYEQYF.